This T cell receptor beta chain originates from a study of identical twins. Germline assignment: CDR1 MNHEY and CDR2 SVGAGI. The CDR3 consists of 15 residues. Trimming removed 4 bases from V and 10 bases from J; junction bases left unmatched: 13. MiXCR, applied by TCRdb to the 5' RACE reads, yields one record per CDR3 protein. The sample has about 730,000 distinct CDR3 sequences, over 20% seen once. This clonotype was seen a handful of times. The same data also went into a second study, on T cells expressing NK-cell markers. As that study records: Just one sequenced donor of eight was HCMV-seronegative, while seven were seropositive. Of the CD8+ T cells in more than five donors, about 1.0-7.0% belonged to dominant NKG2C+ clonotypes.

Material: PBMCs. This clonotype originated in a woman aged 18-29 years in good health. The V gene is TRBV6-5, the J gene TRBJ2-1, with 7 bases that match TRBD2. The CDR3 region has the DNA TGTGCCAGCAGTTCGGGAATGGGGCGGGGGAACGAGCAGTTCTTC. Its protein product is CASSSGMGRGNEQFF.